These 27 T cell receptor beta chains were sequenced from one sample in a study of T cells after yellow fever vaccination (dated by TCRdb to between 2018 and 2020). Library generation was performed with 5' RACE. TCRdb lists the instrument as Illumina HiSeq 2500. Using fastp trimming at Q25 and MiXCR clonotype assembly, TCRdb reanalyzed the public sequencing data and kept in-frame beta chains. Rows matching on CDR3 protein sequence are summarized as one entry with the most common DNA and genes. Present in this sample are about 370,000 distinct CDR3 sequences, under 14% of which were seen just once. The ten largest clonotypes hold roughly 18% of the sample. Read against the paper, the sample's treatment or condition label means: live attenuated yellow fever vaccine strain. The material sequenced was PBMCs, taken on the day of the first yellow fever vaccination. These TCRs come from a young man who received the YFV17D yellow fever vaccine.

This clonotype has more than one count but fewer than ten. V gene TRBV24-1 combines with J gene TRBJ1-1, with D unclear. Germline V lookup: CDR1 KGHDR, CDR2 SFDVKD. V gave up 2 bases and J gave up 4 bases, with 7 bases separating them. The CDR3 spans 13 residues. CDR3 sequence: CATSDSPGTEAFF. CDR3 sequence (DNA): TGTGCCACCAGTGATTCCCCAGGCACTGAAGCTTTCTTT.

The CDR3 spells CASSSGQATNEKLFF. In DNA, the CDR3 is TGTGCCAGCAGTTCTGGACAGGCAACTAATGAAAAACTGTTTTTT. V is TRBV12-3 or TRBV12-4 and J is TRBJ1-4; the match to TRBD1 covers 7 bases. V was pared by 4 bases and J by 0 bases, with 2 bases of the junction left unmatched. The CDR3 contains 15 residues.

The CDR3 loop reads CASRPRGVGGDTQYF. The CDR3 coding sequence is TGTGCCAGCAGGCCCCGGGGGGTAGGGGGTGATACGCAGTATTTT. The chain is built from TRBV6-1 and TRBJ2-3, with a tentative D call TRBD2 (7 bases). The V gene's germline CDR1 is MNHNS and CDR2 SASEGT. This CDR3 region has 15 residues. The V and J ends lost 6 bases and 6 bases respectively, with 19 bases between them.

This clonotype was recorded a few times. The chain has TRBV3-1 and TRBJ2-3; D is possibly TRBD1 (5 bases). Germline V gene data show CDR1 as LGHDT and CDR2 as YNNKEL (reference sequence). Trimming removed 4 bases from V and 6 bases from J, with 11 bases in between. CDR3 length equals 13 residues. CDR3 sequence: CASSPGPGDTQYF. CDR3 coding DNA: TGTGCCAGCAGCCCAGGGCCAGGGGATACGCAGTATTTT.

J is TRBJ2-7 and V is TRBV5-1, with 7 bases fitting TRBD1. CDR1 is SGHRS, CDR2 YFSETQ, per germline. Trimming took 3 bases from V and 2 from J; bases not matched to a gene: 2. The CDR3 contains 13 residues. CDR3 sequence reads: CASSWTGTYEQYF. Written as DNA, the CDR3 is TGCGCCAGCAGCTGGACAGGTACCTACGAGCAGTACTTC.

A few counts support this clonotype. The chain links TRBV5-4 to TRBJ1-1; unclear D gene. Germline loops: CDR1 SGHNT, CDR2 YYREEE (reference sequence). V lost 3 bases and J 5 bases, leaving 11 bases between the germline ends. This CDR3 is 13 amino acids long. This CDR3 reads CASSSSPGTEAFF. The CDR3 DNA reads TGTGCCAGCAGCTCAAGTCCGGGGACTGAAGCTTTCTTT.

The chain joins TRBV30 to TRBJ1-2; D is possibly TRBD1 (6 bases). Germline-derived CDR1 and CDR2 are GTSNPN and SVGIG (reference sequence). CDR3 length: 14 amino acids. V shed 0 bases and J shed 4 bases, with 12 bases lying between them. CDR3 in amino acids: CAWSVRGLGYGYTF. DNA for the CDR3: TGTGCCTGGAGTGTACGGGGGCTCGGCTATGGCTACACCTTC.

This sequence joins TRBV4-1 and TRBJ1-4; TRBD1 might be the D (5 bases). Trimming stripped 1 base from V and 7 bases from J, with 13 bases between. The germline gives CDR1 MGHRA, CDR2 YSYEKL. The CDR3 sequence is 15 residues long. The DNA for the CDR3 is TGCGCCAGCAGCCAAGGGGGGATGCAGGGTGAAAAACTGTTTTTT. It specifies CASSQGGMQGEKLFF.

This clonotype was seen repeatedly, ten times or more. J is TRBJ2-2 and V is TRBV5-1; no firm D call. The V end lost 0 bases, the J end lost 6 bases, and 6 bases lay between the germline ends. Germline V CDR1 and CDR2: SGHRS, YFSETQ. The CDR3 runs 13 residues. This chain's CDR3 is CASSLVLSGELFF. CDR3 nucleotides: TGCGCCAGCAGCTTGGTTCTGTCCGGGGAGCTGTTTTTT.

This chain joins TRBV10-1 and TRBJ1-1; TRBD1 aligns across 10 bases. Germline V lookup: CDR1 WNHNN, CDR2 SYGVQD (reference sequence). The V and J ends lost 5 bases and 3 bases, in that order; junction bases with no gene match: 6. The CDR3 is 15 residues long. DNA for the CDR3: TGCGCCAGCAGTAGAACCGGGACAGGGGACACTGAAGCTTTCTTT. Protein sequence: CASSRTGTGDTEAFF.

The chain joins TRBV7-6 to TRBJ1-5; tentatively, D is TRBD1 (5 bases). The germline V gene has CDR1 SGHVS and CDR2 FNYEAQ. CDR3 length equals 15 residues. The germline V and J ends were trimmed by 2 bases and 3 bases, with 11 bases remaining between them. The CDR3 DNA is TGTGCCAGCAGCTTATCAGGGATGCCCAATCAGCCCCAGCATTTT. Its translation is CASSLSGMPNQPQHF.

There are a few counts of this clonotype. The rearrangement links TRBV6-5 to TRBJ1-1, with 9 bases identical to TRBD1. Germline V gene sequence: CDR1 MNHEY, CDR2 SVGAGI. The CDR3 loop spans 15 amino acids. Germline trimming cut 1 base from V and 2 bases from J; bases unmatched to any gene: 2. The CDR3 coding sequence is TGTGCCAGCAGTTACTGGGACAGGGCAAACACTGAAGCTTTCTTT. Translated: CASSYWDRANTEAFF.

This clonotype occurred many times. This chain joins TRBV6-6 and TRBJ2-3, with unresolved D. Trimming took 2 bases from V and 2 from J, leaving 5 bases between them. The CDR3 contains 13 residues. From germline, CDR1 is MNHNY and CDR2 SVGAGI (reference sequence). The CDR3 DNA is TGTGCCAGCAGTTACAGGTCCACAGATACGCAGTATTTT. Its protein is CASSYRSTDTQYF.

This clonotype was seen more than once but under ten times. This chain connects TRBV7-9 to TRBJ2-7, with a tentative D call TRBD1 (6 bases). In germline, CDR1 is SEHNR, CDR2 FQNEAQ (reference sequence). Trimming pared 1 base from V and 8 bases from J, leaving 12 bases between. This CDR3 region has 13 residues. CDR3 region: CASSLEVQGKQYV. CDR3 DNA: TGTGCCAGCAGCTTAGAGGTTCAGGGGAAGCAGTACGTC.

The chain carries TRBV10-1 and TRBJ2-7, with a tentative D call TRBD2 (6 bases). This CDR3 comprises 12 residues. Trimming took 5 bases from V and 7 from J, leaving 12 bases between them. CDR1 is WNHNN, CDR2 SYGVQD, per germline (reference sequence). The CDR3 spells CASSPRDGEQYF. The DNA for the CDR3 is TGCGCCAGCAGTCCGCGGGATGGTGAGCAGTACTTC.

The rearrangement joins TRBV24-1 to TRBJ2-1; TRBD1 is a possible D gene (6 bases). Per germline, CDR1 KGHDR and CDR2 SFDVKD. The CDR3 is made up of 14 amino acids. With 7 bases removed from V and 5 bases from J, the gap between germline ends came to 14 bases. The CDR3 reads CATRPGHLNNEQFF. The CDR3 DNA follows: TGTGCCACCAGACCGGGACATCTAAACAATGAGCAGTTCTTC.

This clonotype was seen many times. The chain is built from TRBV29-1 and TRBJ1-2; 12 nucleotides line up with TRBD1. The V gene's germline CDR1 is SQVTM and CDR2 ANQGSEA. V lost 4 bases, J lost 6 bases, and 3 bases stayed unmatched. This CDR3 is 13 amino acids long. Here the CDR3 reads CSVAGQGADGYTF. The CDR3 DNA is TGCAGCGTTGCGGGACAGGGGGCTGATGGCTACACCTTC.

Only a few counts were recorded for this clonotype. The chain has TRBV24-1 and TRBJ1-5; D is uncertain. The length of the CDR3 is 16 residues. Trimming took off 4 bases at V and 4 bases at J, with 16 bases between the two ends. Germline V CDR1 and CDR2: KGHDR, SFDVKD. CDR3 residues: CATSDGLNDGNQPQHF. The CDR3 bases are TGTGCCACCAGTGACGGGCTCAACGATGGAAATCAGCCCCAGCATTTT.

The chain uses TRBV28 and TRBJ1-2, with TRBD1 matching over 7 bases. This CDR3 is 13 amino acids long. J lost 8 bases, V lost 6 bases, and 9 bases had no gene match. Per germline, CDR1 MDHEN and CDR2 SYDVKM. In DNA form, the CDR3 reads TGTGCCAGCAGCCTCGACAGGGTGCGGGGCTACACCTTC. Its translation is CASSLDRVRGYTF.

This clonotype came up a few times. V and J are TRBV29-1 and TRBJ1-1; no definite D call. Per germline, CDR1 SQVTM and CDR2 ANQGSEA. The CDR3 runs to 12 residues. V lost 7 bases, J lost 0 bases, and 9 bases lay in between. The CDR3 spells CSGRAMNTEAFF. CDR3 DNA sequence: TGCAGCGGGCGGGCCATGAACACTGAAGCTTTCTTT.

This clonotype was seen a handful of times. The chain employs TRBV12-3 or TRBV12-4 and TRBJ2-3, with D perhaps TRBD2 (5 bases). V lost 0 bases, J lost 4 bases, and 8 bases lay in between. This CDR3 is built from 14 residues. The chain's CDR3 is CASSLAGAADTQYF. For the CDR3, the DNA is TGTGCCAGCAGTTTAGCGGGAGCCGCAGATACGCAGTATTTT.

This clonotype has a handful of counts. The rearrangement uses TRBV12-3 or TRBV12-4 and TRBJ2-1; D possibly corresponds to TRBD2 (6 bases). The CDR3 is made up of 15 amino acids. Trimming took 6 bases from V and 14 from J, leaving 26 bases between them. CDR3 sequence: CASSQGTPNEGRKFF. CDR3 DNA sequence: TGTGCCAGCAGCCAAGGGACTCCTAACGAAGGTCGTAAGTTCTTC.

A few counts support this clonotype. The rearrangement uses TRBV4-2 and TRBJ1-2; 8 bases are a match to TRBD1. The CDR3 runs 18 residues. V lost 0 bases, J lost 4 bases, and 13 bases stayed unmatched. Germline CDR1 reads LGHNA; CDR2 reads YNFKEQ. The chain's CDR3 is CASSQDIRGRRDSYGYTF. CDR3 nucleotides: TGTGCCAGCAGCCAAGATATCAGGGGGCGACGTGATTCCTATGGCTACACCTTC.

This clonotype occurred a few times. V is TRBV10-3 and J is TRBJ2-2, with 12 bases lining up with TRBD1. Per the germline V gene, CDR1 is ENHRY and CDR2 is SYGVKD. This CDR3 comprises 20 residues. V lost 4 bases to trimming and J lost 0 bases; unmatched junction nucleotides: 12. The CDR3 DNA reads as TGTGCCATCAGTGCCCCGGCCGGGACAGGGGGCCCCACGAACACCGGGGAGCTGTTTTTT. The encoded protein is CAISAPAGTGGPTNTGELFF.

This clonotype was seen only a few times. V is TRBV20-1 and J is TRBJ2-1; TRBD2 aligns across 10 bases. The CDR3 length is 14 residues. Trimming at V came to 1 base and at J to 8 bases, leaving 5 bases not matched to a gene. The germline V gene encodes CDR1 DFQATT and CDR2 SNEGSKA (reference sequence). CDR3 bases: TGCAGTGCTAGAGTAGCGGGGGGACGCCATGAGCAGTTCTTC. It codes for CSARVAGGRHEQFF.

This clonotype has a handful of counts. The chain employs TRBV14 and TRBJ1-4; D remains unclear. The V end lost 0 bases, the J end lost 0 bases, and 8 bases lay between the germline ends. The CDR3 has 16 residues. Germline values: CDR1 SGHDN, CDR2 FVKESK. CDR3 DNA: TGTGCCAGCAGCCAAGATTCAACAGCAACTAATGAAAAACTGTTTTTT. Translation gives CASSQDSTATNEKLFF.

The chain joins TRBV9 to TRBJ1-1; D gene ambiguous. The CDR3 spans 14 residues. Looked up from germline, CDR1 is SGDLS and CDR2 is YYNGEE. Trimming pared 0 bases from V and 3 bases from J, leaving 9 bases between. The CDR3 reads CASSVEGMHTEAFF. CDR3 coding DNA: TGTGCCAGCAGCGTAGAGGGCATGCACACTGAAGCTTTCTTT.